This entry is about one T cell receptor beta chain. Its cognate antigen is unknown. With V trimmed by 4 bases and J by 7 bases, 11 bases remained unmatched. Germline V gene lookup returns CDR1 SGDLS and CDR2 YYNGEE. This CDR3 is 16 amino acids long. Across 18 months, stable Graves' hyperthyroidism was marked by no progression to ophthalmopathy. Uncontrolled infection, other autoimmune disease, pregnancy or lactation disqualified patients from enrolment. Used for diagnoses were clinical symptoms, serum thyroxine and TRAb, thyroid ultrasound and orbital computed tomography. RNA transcripts gave rise to amplified TCR beta CDR3 regions. RT-PCR in the first round (using the HTBI primer set) targeted the TCR CDR3. TCRdb re-derived calls from the multiplex PCR reads in MiXCR, one entry per CDR3 protein. The sample has 600,000 or so distinct CDR3 sequences; 15% to 20% are singletons. The data derive from a study of T cells in Graves' hyperthyroidism and ophthalmopathy.

General study results and limits: Model predictions of ophthalmopathy came a median approximately 6 months before onset.

This receptor was obtained from a woman younger than 45 with Graves' hyperthyroidism. The chain carries TRBV9 and TRBJ1-6; 7 bases match TRBD1. The sequenced sample consisted of blood. The CDR3 nucleotides are TGTGCCAGCAGCCCCGACCGACAGGGCCTAAATTCACCCCTCCACTTT. This translates into CASSPDRQGLNSPLHF.